Shown below are 19 T cell receptor beta chains from a single sample sequenced in a study of CD8 T cells in Susac syndrome. With random hexamers, roughly 0.45 to 1 ug RNA was reverse transcribed. TCRdb re-analysed the immunoSEQ multiplex PCR reads in MiXCR, keeping a single row per CDR3 protein. The repertoire consists of some 190,000 distinct CDR3 sequences, with approximately 95% occurring once and the leading ten covering 0.085% to 0.13%. The sample consisted of CD4+ T cells from PBMCs. Receptor source: a human donor in good health.

J is TRBJ2-7 and V is TRBV29-1; 7 nucleotides line up with TRBD1. The CDR3 spans 15 residues. With 5 bases clipped from V and 2 bases from J, the junction kept 12 bases outside the gene matches. The germline V gene has CDR1 SQVTM and CDR2 ANQGSEA. The CDR3 spells CSVLSRTGLTYEQYF. The CDR3 coding sequence is TGCAGCGTTCTTTCTCGGACAGGCCTAACCTACGAGCAGTACTTC.

The J gene is TRBJ2-3, the V gene TRBV3-1, with a possible D match to TRBD2 (5 bases). This CDR3 spans 16 amino acids. CDR1 LGHDT and CDR2 YNNKEL come from the germline V gene (reference sequence). The V gene lost 0 bases and the J gene lost 2 bases, with 12 bases spanning the gap. CDR3 residues: CASSQEAGLITDTQYF. The CDR3, as DNA: TGTGCCAGCAGCCAAGAGGCAGGACTTATCACAGATACGCAGTATTTT.

CDR3 residues: CASSGTVGRASFF. CDR3 coding DNA: TGTGCCAGCAGTGGAACGGTGGGGAGGGCCTCGTTCTTC. The V gene is TRBV12-3 or TRBV12-4, the J gene TRBJ2-1; 7 nucleotides agree with TRBD2. With V trimmed by 5 bases and J by 15 bases, 13 bases remained unmatched. This CDR3 is built from 13 residues.

The chain carries TRBV7-3 and TRBJ2-2; tentatively, D is TRBD1 or TRBD2 (5 bases each). Between the trimmed V and J ends, which lost 5 bases and 3 bases, there was a span of 13 bases. The CDR3 contains 15 residues. Per germline, CDR1 SGHTA and CDR2 FQGTGA. The CDR3 sequence is CASSRDGRDTGELFF. DNA of the CDR3: TGTGCCAGCAGCCGGGACGGGCGAGACACCGGGGAGCTGTTTTTT.

V gene TRBV7-6 combines with J gene TRBJ2-1, with D possibly matching TRBD1 (5 bases). This CDR3 has 15 amino acids. V gave up 5 bases and J gave up 2 bases, with 13 bases separating them. Germline V gene sequence: CDR1 SGHVS, CDR2 FNYEAQ. The CDR3 coding sequence is TGTGCCAGCAGCGCCGGACAAGGAACCTACAATGAGCAGTTCTTC. Translated, it gives CASSAGQGTYNEQFF.

The CDR3 spells CAKPAGLGLGYTF. CDR3 nucleotides: TGTGCCAAACCGGCAGGGCTGGGGCTTGGCTACACCTTC. The J gene is TRBJ1-2, the V gene TRBV27; D is perhaps TRBD1 (5 bases). The V end lost 10 bases, the J end lost 7 bases, and 19 bases lay between the germline ends. Germline lookup yields CDR1 MNHEY and CDR2 SMNVEV (reference sequence). The CDR3 runs to 13 residues.

The chain combines TRBV6-2 or TRBV6-3 with TRBJ1-1; no clear D gene. Trimming removed 0 bases at V and 4 bases at J, with 9 bases between. The CDR3 has 14 residues. From germline, CDR1 is MNHEY and CDR2 SVGEGT. The CDR3 region is CASSYSGFATEAFF. CDR3 in DNA: TGTGCCAGCAGTTACTCAGGATTCGCCACTGAAGCTTTCTTT.

The rearrangement joins TRBV20-1 to TRBJ2-3; D unresolved. Trimming cost V 3 bases and J 1 base, with 14 bases left between them. The CDR3 is made up of 15 amino acids. The germline gives CDR1 DFQATT, CDR2 SNEGSKA (reference sequence). The CDR3, as DNA: TGCAGTGCTAGGGGATCAGCCCACGGCACAGATACGCAGTATTTT. It specifies CSARGSAHGTDTQYF.

The chain employs TRBV29-1 and TRBJ1-1; TRBD1 matches at 8 bases. Germline CDR1 reads SQVTM; CDR2 reads ANQGSEA. V shed 3 bases, J shed 10 bases, and the junction held 13 bases outside the gene matches. This CDR3 is 14 amino acids long. CDR3 DNA sequence: TGCAGCGTTGACGACCTCTCGACAGGGGCTGGAGCTTTCTTT. This encodes CSVDDLSTGAGAFF.

V usage is TRBV5-1 and J usage is TRBJ2-2, with a possible D match to TRBD1 (6 bases). V gave up 1 base and J gave up 3 bases, with 7 bases separating them. The germline CDR1 and CDR2 sequences are SGHRS and YFSETQ. The CDR3 is made up of 14 amino acids. As DNA, the CDR3 is TGCGCCAGCAGCTTGACAGGGCACACCGGGGAGCTGTTTTTT. Protein sequence: CASSLTGHTGELFF. Full variable domain (rest looked up from reference TRBV5-1 and TRBJ2-2): KAGVTQTPRYLIKTRGQQVTLSCSPISGHRSVSWYQQTPGQGLQFLFEYFSETQRNKGNFPGRFSGRQFSNSRSEMNVSTLELGDSALYLCASSLTGHTGELFFGEGSRLTVL.

The chain carries TRBV11-2 and TRBJ2-5, with D perhaps matching TRBD2 (5 bases). The germline V gene has CDR1 SGHAT and CDR2 FQNNGV. There are 17 residues in the CDR3. Trimming left V 2 bases short and J 1 base short, with 17 bases between. CDR3 in amino acids: CASSLYSQRRLQETQYF. The CDR3 DNA sequence: TGTGCCAGCAGCTTATATAGCCAGCGGAGACTCCAAGAGACCCAGTACTTC.

The gene calls are TRBV12-3 or TRBV12-4 and TRBJ1-1; D ambiguous. V was pared by 0 bases and J by 5 bases, with 7 bases between. The CDR3 has 13 residues. The chain's CDR3 is CASSLARRTEAFF. The CDR3 DNA follows: TGTGCCAGCAGTTTAGCGAGGCGGACTGAAGCTTTCTTT.

This chain uses TRBV29-1 with TRBJ2-1; 8 nucleotides match TRBD2. CDR1 and CDR2 (germline): SQVTM, ANQGSEA. This CDR3 spans 11 amino acids. The V gene end was trimmed by 6 bases and the J gene end by 9 bases; junction bases not matched to a gene: 4. CDR3 nucleotide sequence: TGCAGCGTCGTGACTAGCGCTGAGCAGTTCTTC. Its protein product is CSVVTSAEQFF.

The V gene is TRBV24-1, the J gene TRBJ2-3; possible D gene TRBD2, 6 bases. The germline V gene has CDR1 KGHDR and CDR2 SFDVKD. The CDR3 covers 14 residues. V was cut by 4 bases and J by 4 bases, with 11 bases left in between. The CDR3 sequence: CATSDPSEADTQYF. The CDR3 nucleotides are TGTGCCACCAGTGACCCTAGCGAAGCAGATACGCAGTATTTT.

This clonotype was seen only once. This sequence joins TRBV29-1 and TRBJ2-2; D not resolved. The CDR3 totals 14 residues. V gave up 6 bases and J gave up 6 bases, with 17 bases separating them. Germline CDR1 is SQVTM and CDR2 is ANQGSEA. CDR3 in amino acids: CSVVRPTLSGELFF. For the CDR3, the DNA is TGCAGCGTCGTCAGACCCACGCTATCCGGGGAGCTGTTTTTT.

This clonotype was seen a single time. The rearrangement uses TRBV18 and TRBJ2-2; TRBD1 agrees at 7 bases. V shed 2 bases and J 1 base; nucleotides not matched to a gene: 4. CDR3 length equals 16 residues. Germline V gives CDR1 KGHSH, CDR2 LQKENI. This CDR3 reads CASSPKTGMNTGELFF. The CDR3 DNA follows: TGTGCCAGCTCACCAAAGACAGGGATGAACACCGGGGAGCTGTTTTTT.

The chain has TRBV28 and TRBJ1-2, with 9 bases lining up with TRBD1. This CDR3 region has 13 residues. Unmatched junction bases numbered 2, after V lost 5 bases and J lost 4 bases. Germline V CDR1 and CDR2: MDHEN, SYDVKM. CDR3 in amino acids: CASSRGQGYGYTF. CDR3 DNA: TGTGCCAGCAGTCGGGGACAGGGCTATGGCTACACCTTC.

Only a few counts were recorded for this clonotype. The CDR3 nucleotides read TGCAGCGTTCGGGACAGCAATCAGCCCCAGCATTTT. It codes for CSVRDSNQPQHF. V is TRBV29-1 and J is TRBJ1-5; possibly TRBD1 for D (5 bases). The V end lost 5 bases, the J end lost 1 base, and 6 bases lay between the germline ends. The CDR3 consists of 12 residues. CDR1 and CDR2 (germline): SQVTM, ANQGSEA.

The chain recombines TRBV20-1 with TRBJ2-1; 10 nucleotides agree with TRBD2. The CDR3 is made up of 15 amino acids. Unmatched junction bases numbered 12, after V lost 6 bases and J lost 7 bases. Germline V lookup: CDR1 DFQATT, CDR2 SNEGSKA (reference sequence). This chain's CDR3 is CSAPRGSSGRNEQFF. The CDR3 DNA is TGCAGTGCGCCTCGAGGGTCTAGCGGGAGAAATGAGCAGTTCTTC.